Listed below are T cell receptor beta chains from one sample, sequenced in a study of OX40 agonist ivuxolimab in advanced cancers. Produced via immunoSEQ multiplex PCR; TCRdb's table is partial and in-frame only. Of fewer than 40,000 clones in the sample, more than 85% were seen once. Source: CD4+ or CD8+ T cells sorted from blood, taken in a trial of the OX40 agonist ivuxolimab. These TCRs come from an adult with an advanced solid tumor such as melanoma, head and neck, liver or kidney cancer. CDR3s include the opening cysteine and the closing phenylalanine or tryptophan. A D gene is named only where the DNA matches it firmly. Size is omitted from some rows. Given values are once, few, many or a class for expanded clones.

-,TRBV6-1,11,TRBJ1-6,-,CASSSNSPLHF,TGTGCCAGCAGTTCTAATTCACCCCTCCACTTT
-,TRBV5-8,13,TRBJ1-2,-,CASSPGDTYGYTF,TGTGCCAGCAGCCCAGGGGACACCTATGGCTACACCTTC
TRBD1,TRBV4-1,17,TRBJ2-2,-,CASSPRGQVSVTGELFF,TGCGCCAGCAGCCCTCGGGGACAGGTCTCAGTCACCGGGGAGCTGTTTTTT
TRBD1,TRBV4-3,15,TRBJ2-7,-,CASSRLSYRGHEQYF,TGCGCCAGCAGCCGACTGTCGTACAGGGGCCACGAGCAGTACTTC
-,TRBV7-6,15,TRBJ1-1,-,CASSLAMEGNTEAFF,TGTGCCAGCAGCTTAGCTATGGAGGGGAACACTGAAGCTTTCTTT
TRBD1,TRBV29-1,14,TRBJ1-1,medium-sized,CSARTGGIESEAFF,TGCAGCGCTCGGACAGGGGGCATTGAAAGTGAAGCTTTCTTT
-,TRBV7-9,11,TRBJ1-2,-,CASTFNYGYTF,TGTGCCAGCACATTTAACTATGGCTACACCTTC
TRBD1,TRBV27,14,TRBJ1-4,-,CASSRTGGAGKLFF,TGTGCCAGCAGCCGGACAGGGGGCGCAGGAAAACTGTTTTTT
-,TRBV6-4,16,TRBJ2-1,-,CASSDGSGEGYNEQFF,TGTGCCAGCAGTGACGGGTCGGGGGAAGGCTACAATGAGCAGTTCTTC
-,TRBV5-6,13,TRBJ2-1,-,CASSLTYYNEQFF,TGTGCCAGCAGCTTAACCTACTACAATGAGCAGTTCTTC
-,TRBV5-8,13,TRBJ1-1,-,CASSSGSTAGAFF,TGTGCCAGCAGCTCGGGTTCTACAGCTGGAGCTTTCTTT
TRBD1,TRBV4-1,14,TRBJ2-7,-,CASSLTDRGYEQYF,TGCGCCAGCAGCCTGACGGACAGGGGGTACGAGCAGTACTTC
TRBD1,TRBV7-9,15,TRBJ2-5,-,CASSLVGTGQETQYF,TGTGCCAGCAGCTTAGTAGGGACAGGGCAAGAGACCCAGTACTTC
-,TRBV13,13,TRBJ2-1,once,CASRLFEVNEQFF,TGTGCCAGCAGACTCTTTGAGGTCAATGAGCAGTTCTTC
TRBD1,TRBV27,14,TRBJ1-1,-,CATKGQGANTEAFF,TGTGCCACAAAGGGACAGGGGGCGAACACTGAAGCTTTCTTT
-,TRBV2,15,TRBJ2-3,-,CASTKRTRPPDTQYF,TGTGCCAGCACCAAGAGGACTCGGCCCCCAGATACGCAGTATTTT
-,TRBV13,17,TRBJ1-1,-,CASSLGGTGGPYTEAFF,TGTGCCAGCAGCTTGGGTGGGACCGGGGGGCCTTACACTGAAGCTTTCTTT
TRBD2,TRBV7-8,12,TRBJ2-1,-,CASSLQRGGKFF,TGTGCCAGCAGCCTCCAGCGGGGAGGCAAGTTCTTC
-,TRBV20-1,11,TRBJ2-7,-,CSARDIREQYF,TGCAGTGCTAGAGATATCCGGGAGCAGTACTTC
TRBD1,TRBV30,13,TRBJ2-7,-,CAWAGTGRNEQYF,TGTGCCTGGGCCGGGACAGGTCGAAACGAGCAGTACTTC
-,TRBV6-6,10,TRBJ2-1,-,CASRDNEQFF,TGTGCCAGCAGAGACAATGAGCAGTTCTTC
-,TRBV7-8,17,TRBJ1-6,-,CASSLVPPRGGESPLHF,TGTGCCAGCAGCTTAGTCCCTCCACGGGGGGGCGAGTCACCCCTCCACTTT
-,TRBV25-1,13,TRBJ1-6,-,CASSDDLNSPLHF,TGTGCCAGCAGTGATGACCTGAATTCACCCCTCCACTTT
-,TRBV5-1,15,TRBJ1-2,-,CASSLVEKGYRGYTF,TGCGCCAGCAGCTTGGTCGAAAAGGGTTATCGTGGCTACACCTTC
TRBD1,TRBV7-6,17,TRBJ1-5,-,CASSLFGGQGAGQPQHF,TGTGCCAGCAGCTTATTTGGGGGACAGGGGGCCGGGCAGCCCCAGCATTTT
-,TRBV5-1,15,TRBJ2-7,-,CASSFSGPLTYEQYF,TGCGCCAGCAGCTTTTCAGGTCCGTTAACCTACGAGCAGTACTTC